This T cell receptor (beta chain) was documented in a study of cytomegalovirus exposure and HLA in healthy donors. Findings of the study overall: Among TCR sequences, most were rare, though some public TCRs appeared in many donors. According to an earlier analysis, most TCR beta V segments yielded productive rearrangements about 87% or about 30% of the time. Roughly uniform sequencing depth across donors was assumed, possibly incorrectly. Certain indistinguishable V segments, among them TRBV6-2 and TRBV6-3, were excluded.

J gave up 0 bases and V 5 bases, and 13 bases lay outside the gene matches. Germline values: CDR1 LNHNV, CDR2 YYDKDF (reference sequence). The CDR3 totals 18 residues. A word on this clone: The antigen remains undetermined.

Primers for the PCR totalled 60 Vbeta and 13 Jbeta. Method: immunoSEQ multiplex PCR; TCRdb's copy keeps in-frame clones and lacks some. The clone table shows 70,000 to 100,000 clones, with the ten largest holding approximately 5.7%. This sequence originates from a girl between 10 and 17 years old in good health and CMV-seropositive. The genes are TRBV15 and TRBJ2-3; 8 bases align to TRBD2. The sample taken for sequencing was PBMCs. The CDR3 bases are TGTGCCACCAGCTTTGGGACTAGAGGACTCGCTAGCACAGATACGCAGTATTTT. It yields the protein CATSFGTRGLASTDTQYF.